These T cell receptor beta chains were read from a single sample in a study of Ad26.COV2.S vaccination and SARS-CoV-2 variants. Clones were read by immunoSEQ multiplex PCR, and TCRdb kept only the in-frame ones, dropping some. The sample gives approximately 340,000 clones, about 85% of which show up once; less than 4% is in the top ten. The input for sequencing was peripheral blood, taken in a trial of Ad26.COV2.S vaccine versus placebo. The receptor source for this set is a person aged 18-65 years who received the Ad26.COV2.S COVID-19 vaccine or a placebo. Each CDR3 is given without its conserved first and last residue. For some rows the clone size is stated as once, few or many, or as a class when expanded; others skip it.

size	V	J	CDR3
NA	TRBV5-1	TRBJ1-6	ASSLMTGGRPVISPLH
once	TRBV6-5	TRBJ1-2	ASSYGEGPFNNGYT
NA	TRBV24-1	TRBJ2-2	ATQNRASNTGELF
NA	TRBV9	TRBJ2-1	ASRGASGPPKVTYNEQF
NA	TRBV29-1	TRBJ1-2	SANFDRGNYGYT
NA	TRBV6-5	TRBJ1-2	ASTWSYGYT
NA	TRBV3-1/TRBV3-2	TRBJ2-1	ASSLKYEQF
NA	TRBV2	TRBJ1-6	ASSEAGAENSPLH
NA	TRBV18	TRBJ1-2	ASSRDAYGYT
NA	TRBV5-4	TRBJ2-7	ASSLVGALEQY
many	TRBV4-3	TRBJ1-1	ASSLDRNTEAF
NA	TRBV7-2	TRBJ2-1	ASSLATQSYNEQF
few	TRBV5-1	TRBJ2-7	ASSLRQGGYEQY
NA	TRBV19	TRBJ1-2	ASSDWTGGVFGYT
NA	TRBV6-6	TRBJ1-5	ASSYGLAGGNQPQH
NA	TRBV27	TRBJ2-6	ASSRWGQGGSGANVLT
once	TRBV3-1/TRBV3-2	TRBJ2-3	ASSGQGQGTDTQY
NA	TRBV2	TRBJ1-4	ASSAGQGWTNEKLF
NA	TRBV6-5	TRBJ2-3	ATRGAGALDTQY
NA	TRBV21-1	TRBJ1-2	ASRTGVYGYT
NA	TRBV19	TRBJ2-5	ASSDGTGGRETQY
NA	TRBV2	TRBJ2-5	ASSGPRGEGETQY
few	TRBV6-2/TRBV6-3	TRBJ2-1	ASSYSFGREGSKEQF